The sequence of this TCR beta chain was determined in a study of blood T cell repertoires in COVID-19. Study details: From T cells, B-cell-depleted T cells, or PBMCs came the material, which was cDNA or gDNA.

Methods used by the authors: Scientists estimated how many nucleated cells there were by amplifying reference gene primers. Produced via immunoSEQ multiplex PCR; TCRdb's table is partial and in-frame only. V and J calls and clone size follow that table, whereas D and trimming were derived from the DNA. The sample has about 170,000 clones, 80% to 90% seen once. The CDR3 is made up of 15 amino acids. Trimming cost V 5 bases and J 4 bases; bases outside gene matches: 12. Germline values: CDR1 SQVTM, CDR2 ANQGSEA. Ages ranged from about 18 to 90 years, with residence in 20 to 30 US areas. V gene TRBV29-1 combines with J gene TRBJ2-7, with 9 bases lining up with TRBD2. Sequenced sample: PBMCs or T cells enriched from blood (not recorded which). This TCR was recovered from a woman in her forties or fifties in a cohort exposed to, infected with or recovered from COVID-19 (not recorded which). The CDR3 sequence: CSVTSPGTSSYEQYF. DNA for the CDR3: TGCAGCGTTACGAGTCCCGGGACTAGCAGTTACGAGCAGTACTTC.